Listed below are T cell receptor beta chains from one sample, sequenced in a study of vaccination and CD4 T cells after COVID-19. Their antigens remain unidentified. One entry per CDR3 protein results from TCRdb running MiXCR on the PCR reads. The sample consists of 22,000 or so distinct CDR3 sequences, around 44% of them appearing once. Material: CD4+ T cells from blood, cultured in vitro. These receptors were collected from a human donor who had recovered from COVID-19. Each CDR3 is given with its conserved first and last residue. The order of the fields is J gene, V gene, CDR3 protein.

>TRBJ1-1|TRBV24-1
CATSDGDRGVKGTEAFF
>TRBJ1-6|TRBV6-1
CASSELILGGNSPLHF
>TRBJ2-5|TRBV6-2/TRBV6-3
CASISSLETQYF
>TRBJ1-5|TRBV20-1
CSARQDGVYQPQHF
>TRBJ2-3|TRBV28
CASTSGLGQGPPDTQYF
>TRBJ2-1|TRBV27
CASSFRLAGGRSLSAEFF
>TRBJ2-7|TRBV18
CASSSGSGGANEQYF
>TRBJ2-5|TRBV5-4
CASSLDWGGGRPSRETQYF
>TRBJ2-5|TRBV21-1
CASSPWDTDREETQYF
>TRBJ2-7|TRBV6-1
CASSEGTRSYIEQYF
>TRBJ2-7|TRBV6-5
CASSYRGSYEQYF
>TRBJ2-1|TRBV18
CASSPSIGNYNEQFF
>TRBJ1-5|TRBV6-1
CASRSTGGRNQPQHF
>TRBJ1-3|TRBV7-9
CASDQMQGSSGNTIYF
>TRBJ2-7|TRBV10-3
CAISPGDREAGEQYF
>TRBJ1-2|TRBV4-2
CASSQDRTGGVFAF
>TRBJ1-2|TRBV28
CASAVWERLYGYTF
>TRBJ2-7|TRBV28
CASSLPLGEGAGAKSSYEQYF
>TRBJ1-4|TRBV7-9
CATFPGQFNEKLFF
>TRBJ1-1|TRBV7-3
CASSLGTAVNTEAFF
>TRBJ1-2|TRBV11-2
CASSLDPINYGYTF
>TRBJ1-5|TRBV7-8
CASSLGTGTGNQPQHF
>TRBJ1-6|TRBV27
CASSARTANSPLHF
>TRBJ2-6|TRBV4-1
CASSQGASWANVLTF
>TRBJ1-6|TRBV3-1
CASSQAGSSSSPLHF